The source of this T cell receptor beta chain is a study of T cell repertoires in cytomegalovirus infection. Overall study results and limits: The ex vivo response was dominated by HLA-C-restricted CMV-specific TCR beta clonotypes.

TCRdb called the reads again in MiXCR, with one record for every CDR3 protein. The table includes about 920,000 distinct CDR3 sequences, around 32% detected once. A word on this clonotype: Antigen unknown.

CDR3 length: 14 residues. CDR1 is LGHNA, CDR2 YNFKEQ, per germline. J gave up 5 bases and V 5 bases, and 3 bases lay outside the gene matches. The chain links TRBV4-2 to TRBJ2-3; the match to TRBD2 covers 11 bases. This clonotype was obtained from a human donor in good health (CMV status not recorded). Some clones in this sample may be carry-over from other donors' samples. The sample in question was cultured CD8+ T cells from PBMCs, obtained from culture after CMV antigen stimulation. CDR3 sequence: CASSGSGGVDTQYF. DNA of the CDR3: TGTGCCAGCAGCGGTAGCGGGGGGGTAGATACGCAGTATTTT.